This section outlines one T cell receptor beta chain sequence together with its context. The record originates from a study of T-cell reconstitution after alpha-beta-depleted transplantation in children. V lost 4 bases and J 6 bases, leaving 7 bases between the germline ends. The CDR3 totals 12 residues. The V gene's germline CDR1 is SGHDN and CDR2 FVKESK. Preparation of the TCRbeta library used unique molecular identifiers. TCRdb recomputed calls from the PCR reads with MiXCR, one row per CDR3 protein. The sample includes about 410,000 distinct CDR3 sequences, about 20% of them seen just once. The origin of this receptor is a human donor who donated a stem cell graft to a child with acute myeloid leukemia. The V gene is TRBV14, the J gene TRBJ1-3; D is uncertain. This specimen consisted of PBMCs from the stem cell graft donor, obtained from the stem cell graft. Here the CDR3 DNA reads TGTGCCAGCAGCCCAGCCACAAACACCATATATTTT. Its translation is CASSPATNTIYF.